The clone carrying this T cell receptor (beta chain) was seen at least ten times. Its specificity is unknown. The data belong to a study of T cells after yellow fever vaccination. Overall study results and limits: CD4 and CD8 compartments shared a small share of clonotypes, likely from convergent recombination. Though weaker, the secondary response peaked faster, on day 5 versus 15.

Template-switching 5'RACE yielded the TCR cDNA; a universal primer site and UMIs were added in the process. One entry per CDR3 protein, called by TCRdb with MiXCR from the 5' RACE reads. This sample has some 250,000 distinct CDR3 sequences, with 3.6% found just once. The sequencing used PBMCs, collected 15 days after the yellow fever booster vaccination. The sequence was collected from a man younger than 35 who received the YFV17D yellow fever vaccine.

Written as DNA, the CDR3 is TGTGCCAGCAGTTTCGAGATCTGGGGTGAAGCTTTCTTT. As protein: CASSFEIWGEAFF. V is TRBV12-3 or TRBV12-4 and J is TRBJ1-1; D call uncertain. V shed 3 bases and J shed 7 bases, with 12 bases lying between them. The CDR3 spans 13 residues.